This T cell receptor beta chain was retrieved from a study of cytomegalovirus exposure and HLA in healthy donors. PCR employed 60 Vbeta and 13 Jbeta primers. Method: immunoSEQ multiplex PCR; TCRdb's copy keeps in-frame clones and lacks some. This table holds roughly 180,000 clones, 79% found once. The CDR3 is 13 amino acids. V was trimmed by 6 bases and J by 3 bases, leaving 12 bases between them. CDR1 and CDR2 from the germline V gene are MNHEY and SVGAGI. This chain joins TRBV6-5 and TRBJ2-7; a possible D gene is TRBD1 (6 bases). The sample taken for sequencing was PBMCs. The receptor's source is a girl aged 10-17 years in good health and CMV-seropositive. This chain's CDR3 is CASRTPGVYEQYF. Here the CDR3 DNA reads TGTGCCAGCAGAACGCCAGGGGTCTACGAGCAGTACTTC.